This T cell receptor (beta chain) was observed in a study of T cell repertoires in cytomegalovirus infection. Study-wide background: Indications of both CMV infection and matching HLA type were provided by public TCR beta signatures.

TCRdb analysed the reads with MiXCR anew, one entry per CDR3 protein. Among over 150,000 distinct CDR3 sequences listed, 17% were seen once. Study-level findings and limits: Using cumulative public TCR beta family frequency, the authors identified those who carried CMV together with the relevant HLA. Within the response measured ex vivo, HLA-C-restricted CMV-specific TCR beta clonotypes were dominant.

Points on this clonotype: The antigen is not known.

The receptor was isolated from a human donor in good health (CMV status not recorded). Some clones in this sample may be carry-over from other donors' samples. Sequenced material: CD8+ T cells from PBMCs.

CDR3 region: CASSGSGVSSSYEQYF. CDR3 sequence (DNA): TGTGCCAGCAGTGGCTCCGGGGTCTCAAGCTCCTACGAGCAGTACTTC. This chain connects TRBV28 to TRBJ2-7; D is possibly TRBD2 (5 bases). This CDR3 has 16 amino acids. Germline V gene data show CDR1 as MDHEN and CDR2 as SYDVKM. Trimming took 5 bases from V and 0 from J, leaving 17 bases between them.